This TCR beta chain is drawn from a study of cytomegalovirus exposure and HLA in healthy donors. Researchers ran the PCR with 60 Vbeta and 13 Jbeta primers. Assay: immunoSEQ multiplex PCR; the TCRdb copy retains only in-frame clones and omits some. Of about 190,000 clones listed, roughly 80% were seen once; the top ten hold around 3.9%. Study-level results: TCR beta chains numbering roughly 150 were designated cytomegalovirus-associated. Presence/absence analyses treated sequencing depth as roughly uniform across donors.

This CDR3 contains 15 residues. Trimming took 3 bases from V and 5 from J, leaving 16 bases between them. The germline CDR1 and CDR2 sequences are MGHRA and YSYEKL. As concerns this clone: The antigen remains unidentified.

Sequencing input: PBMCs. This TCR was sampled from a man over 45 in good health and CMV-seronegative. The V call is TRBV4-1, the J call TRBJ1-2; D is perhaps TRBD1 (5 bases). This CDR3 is CASSQPPRGVYGYTF. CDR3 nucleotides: TGCGCCAGCAGCCAGCCGCCGCGGGGGGTTTATGGCTACACCTTC.